This T cell receptor (beta chain) was sequenced in a study of cytomegalovirus exposure and HLA in healthy donors. PCR was performed using 60 Vbeta and 13 Jbeta primers. The data were produced by immunoSEQ multiplex PCR, yet TCRdb's version contains in-frame clones alone and is incomplete. Of some 140,000 clones in the sample, approximately 79% are singletons; the top ten hold about 1%. A few counts support this clone. Sample: PBMCs. The receptor's source is a man aged 18 to 30 in good health and CMV-seronegative.

The CDR3 here is CASSYSARLEAFF. The CDR3 DNA reads TGTGCCAGCAGTTACTCTGCCAGGCTTGAAGCTTTCTTT. V and J are TRBV6-5 and TRBJ1-1; D is uncertain. The CDR3 sequence is 13 residues long. With 0 bases removed from V and 7 bases from J, the gap between germline ends came to 9 bases. Germline values: CDR1 MNHEY, CDR2 SVGAGI.